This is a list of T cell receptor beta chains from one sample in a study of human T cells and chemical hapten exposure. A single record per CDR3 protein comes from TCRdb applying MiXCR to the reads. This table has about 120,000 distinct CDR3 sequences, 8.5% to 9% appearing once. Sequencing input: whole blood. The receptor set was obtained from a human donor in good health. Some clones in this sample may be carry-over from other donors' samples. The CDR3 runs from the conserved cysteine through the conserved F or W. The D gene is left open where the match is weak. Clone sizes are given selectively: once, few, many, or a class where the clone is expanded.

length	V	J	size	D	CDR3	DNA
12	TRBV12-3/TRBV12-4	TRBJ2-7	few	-	CASSFQEYEQYF	TGTGCCAGCAGTTTTCAGGAATACGAGCAGTACTTC
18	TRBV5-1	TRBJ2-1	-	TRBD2	CASSFRLAGGPAYNEQFF	TGCGCCAGCAGCTTTCGACTAGCGGGAGGCCCGGCGTACAATGAGCAGTTCTTC
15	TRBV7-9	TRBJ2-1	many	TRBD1	CASSYRGDSYNEQFF	TGTGCCAGCAGCTACAGGGGCGACTCCTACAATGAGCAGTTCTTC
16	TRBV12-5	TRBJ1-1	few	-	CASGLVGLGPASVAFF	TGTGCTAGTGGTTTGGTAGGGTTGGGGCCCGCATCGGTAGCTTTCTTT
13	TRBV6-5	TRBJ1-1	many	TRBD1	CASSSGQGAEAFF	TGTGCCAGCAGTTCCGGACAGGGGGCTGAAGCTTTCTTT
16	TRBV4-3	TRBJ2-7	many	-	CASSQERGGEDNEQYF	TGCGCCAGCAGCCAAGAAAGGGGGGGGGAAGACAACGAGCAGTACTTC
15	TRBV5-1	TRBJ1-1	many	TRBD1	CASSLTGEVGTEAFF	TGCGCCAGCAGCTTGACAGGGGAGGTGGGCACTGAAGCTTTCTTT
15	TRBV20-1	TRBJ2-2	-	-	CSARSAKPSPGELFF	TGCAGTGCTAGATCGGCGAAACCATCCCCCGGGGAGCTGTTTTTT
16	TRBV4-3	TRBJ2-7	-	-	CASSQENGGRNYEQYF	TGCGCCAGCAGCCAAGAGAATGGAGGCAGAAACTACGAGCAGTACTTC
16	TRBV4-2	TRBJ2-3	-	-	CASSQESAASTDTQYF	TGTGCCAGCAGCCAAGAATCGGCAGCTAGCACAGATACGCAGTATTTT
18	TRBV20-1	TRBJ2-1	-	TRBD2	CSASTYGLAESSYNEQFF	TGCAGTGCCAGTACCTACGGACTAGCGGAAAGCTCCTACAATGAGCAGTTCTTC
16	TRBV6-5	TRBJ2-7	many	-	CASSYSKTGKSYEQYF	TGTGCCAGCAGTTACTCGAAAACAGGGAAGTCCTACGAGCAGTACTTC
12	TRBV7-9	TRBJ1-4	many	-	CASSPRGEKLFF	TGTGCCAGCAGCCCACGGGGAGAAAAACTGTTTTTT
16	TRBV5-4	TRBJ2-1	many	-	CASSLRRERKHNEQFF	TGTGCCAGCAGCTTGCGACGGGAGAGGAAGCACAATGAGCAGTTCTTC
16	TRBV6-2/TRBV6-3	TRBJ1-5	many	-	CASSYSRAISNQPQHF	TGTGCCAGCAGTTACAGTAGGGCAATTAGCAATCAGCCCCAGCATTTT
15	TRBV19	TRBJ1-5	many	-	CASSIHQGPNQPQHF	TGTGCCAGTAGTATACACCAGGGCCCCAATCAGCCCCAGCATTTT
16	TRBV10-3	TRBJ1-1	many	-	CAISEGQGAVNTEAFF	TGTGCCATCAGTGAGGGGCAGGGCGCCGTGAACACTGAAGCTTTCTTT
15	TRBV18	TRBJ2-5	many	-	CASSPRGSVQETQYF	TGTGCCAGCTCACCAAGGGGGTCCGTCCAAGAGACCCAGTACTTC
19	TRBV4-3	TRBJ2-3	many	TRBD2	CASSPRTGTSGDGADTQYF	TGCGCCAGCAGCCCCCGGACGGGGACTAGCGGGGATGGGGCAGATACGCAGTATTTT
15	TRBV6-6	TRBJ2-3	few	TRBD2	CASSYTSGRGDTQYF	TGTGCCAGCAGTTACACTAGCGGGAGGGGAGATACGCAGTATTTT
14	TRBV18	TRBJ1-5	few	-	CASSPPFGNQPQHF	TGTGCCAGCTCACCTCCCTTTGGCAATCAGCCCCAGCATTTT
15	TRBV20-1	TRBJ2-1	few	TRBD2	CSAEPSGKFGNEQFF	TGCAGTGCCGAACCTAGCGGGAAGTTCGGCAATGAGCAGTTCTTC
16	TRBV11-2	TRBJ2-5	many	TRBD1	CASSLEGQTYQETQYF	TGTGCCAGCAGCTTAGAGGGACAGACGTACCAAGAGACCCAGTACTTC
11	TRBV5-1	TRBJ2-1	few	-	CASSYDNEQFF	TGCGCCAGCAGCTACGACAATGAGCAGTTCTTC
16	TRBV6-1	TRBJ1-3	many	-	CASSEVKGFSGNTIYF	TGTGCCAGCAGTGAAGTTAAGGGGTTCTCTGGAAACACCATATATTTT
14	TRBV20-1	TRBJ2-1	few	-	CSAISGSSYNEQFF	TGCAGTGCTATTAGTGGGAGCTCCTACAATGAGCAGTTCTTC
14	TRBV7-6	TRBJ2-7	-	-	CASSADRNSYEQYF	TGTGCCAGCAGCGCCGACAGAAACTCCTACGAGCAGTACTTC
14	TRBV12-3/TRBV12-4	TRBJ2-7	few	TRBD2	CASSTSGSYYEQYF	TGTGCCAGCAGTACTAGCGGGAGTTACTACGAGCAGTACTTC
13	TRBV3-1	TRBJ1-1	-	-	CASSHEGAVLAFF	TGTGCCAGCAGCCACGAAGGGGCGGTTCTGGCTTTCTTT
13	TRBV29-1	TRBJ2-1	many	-	CSVRGYSYNEQFF	TGCAGCGTTAGGGGTTATTCCTACAATGAGCAGTTCTTC
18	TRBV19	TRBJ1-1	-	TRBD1	CASSILGPNRGQNTEAFF	TGTGCCAGTAGCATATTGGGTCCTAACAGGGGGCAAAACACTGAAGCTTTCTTT
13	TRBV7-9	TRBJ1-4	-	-	CASSLATGEKLFF	TGTGCCAGCAGCTTAGCAACAGGTGAAAAACTGTTTTTT
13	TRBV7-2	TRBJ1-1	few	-	CASSLGVTTEAFF	TGTGCCAGCAGCTTAGGGGTGACCACTGAAGCTTTCTTT
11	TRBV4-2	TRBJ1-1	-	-	CASSQAEEAFF	TGTGCCAGCAGCCAAGCAGAAGAAGCTTTCTTT
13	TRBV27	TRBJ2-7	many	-	CASSSTVSYEQYF	TGTGCCAGCAGTTCGACAGTTTCCTACGAGCAGTACTTC
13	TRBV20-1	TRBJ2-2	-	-	CSAPDLNTGELFF	TGCAGTGCTCCGGACCTAAACACCGGGGAGCTGTTTTTT
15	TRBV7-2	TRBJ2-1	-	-	CASSYPIQAYNEQFF	TGTGCCAGCAGCTACCCAATACAGGCGTACAATGAGCAGTTCTTC
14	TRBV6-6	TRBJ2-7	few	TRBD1	CASSYGGQSYEQYF	TGTGCCAGCAGTTACGGGGGACAGTCCTACGAGCAGTACTTC
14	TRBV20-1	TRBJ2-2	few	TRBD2	CSASDGREAGELFF	TGCAGTGCTAGTGACGGGAGGGAGGCCGGGGAGCTGTTTTTT
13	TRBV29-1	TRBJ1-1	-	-	CSVDGQLNTEAFF	TGCAGCGTTGACGGGCAGTTGAACACTGAAGCTTTCTTT
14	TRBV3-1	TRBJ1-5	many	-	CASSQASGDQPQHF	TGTGCCAGCAGCCAAGCATCGGGAGATCAGCCCCAGCATTTT
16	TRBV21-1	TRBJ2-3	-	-	CASSKRASGATDTQYF	TGTGCCAGCAGCAAACGGGCTAGCGGGGCCACAGATACGCAGTATTTT
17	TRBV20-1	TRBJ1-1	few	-	CSAREYPGSTGNTEAFF	TGCAGTGCTCGGGAATATCCGGGAAGTACGGGGAACACTGAAGCTTTCTTT
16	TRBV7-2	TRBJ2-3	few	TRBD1	CASSFQGAGATDTQYF	TGTGCCAGCAGCTTCCAGGGGGCAGGGGCCACAGATACGCAGTATTTT
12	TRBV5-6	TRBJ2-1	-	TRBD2	CASKSGRTEQFF	TGTGCCAGCAAGAGCGGGAGGACTGAGCAGTTCTTC
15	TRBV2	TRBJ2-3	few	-	CASPLPGTSTDTQYF	TGTGCCAGCCCACTCCCCGGGACTAGCACAGATACGCAGTATTTT
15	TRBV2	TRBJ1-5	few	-	CASSEMSREDQPQHF	TGTGCCAGCAGTGAGATGTCCAGGGAGGATCAGCCCCAGCATTTT
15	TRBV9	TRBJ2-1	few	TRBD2	CASSGRTSGDDEQFF	TGTGCCAGCAGCGGCCGGACTAGCGGGGACGATGAGCAGTTCTTC
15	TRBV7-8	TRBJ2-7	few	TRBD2	CASSSPSGRAGEQYF	TGTGCCAGCAGCTCACCTAGCGGGAGGGCCGGTGAGCAGTACTTC